Listed below are T cell receptor beta chains from one sample, sequenced in a study of T-cell memory formation after mild COVID-19. MiXCR, applied by TCRdb to the 5' RACE reads, yields one record per CDR3 protein. The sample records about 390,000 distinct CDR3 sequences, 16% being singletons. Sequenced sample: PBMCs or a T cell subset sorted from them (not recorded which). Source of these receptors: a man in his late teens or twenties who had mild COVID-19 (a few samples of this study predate the infection). Cell type and time point are not known. Both conserved end residues are part of each CDR3. A D gene is named only where the DNA matches it firmly. Part of the rows lack a size; the others show once, few, many or a class for expanded clones.

>TRBV29-1|-|few|TRBJ1-2
CSVEMANYGYTF
TGCAGCGTTGAAATGGCTAACTATGGCTACACCTTC
>TRBV12-3/TRBV12-4|-|-|TRBJ1-5
CASTRGSNQPQHF
TGTGCCAGCACCCGGGGAAGCAATCAGCCCCAGCATTTT
>TRBV20-1|TRBD1|few|TRBJ2-3
CSERDSRTDTQYF
TGCAGCGAAAGGGACAGCCGCACAGATACGCAGTATTTT
>TRBV2|-|-|TRBJ1-1
CASALGTGGTEAFF
TGTGCCAGCGCCCTAGGGACCGGAGGCACTGAAGCTTTCTTT
>TRBV25-1|TRBD2|few|TRBJ2-6
CASSEWEAGVSGANVLTF
TGTGCCAGCAGTGAATGGGAAGCGGGGGTTTCTGGGGCCAACGTCCTGACTTTC
>TRBV6-6|TRBD1|-|TRBJ2-3
CASTGQGLQVVDTQYF
TGTGCCAGCACAGGACAGGGGCTCCAAGTTGTGGATACGCAGTATTTT
>TRBV5-1|-|-|TRBJ2-2
CASSLEPSKSGELFF
TGCGCCAGCAGCTTGGAACCCTCAAAATCCGGGGAGCTGTTTTTT
>TRBV25-1|TRBD1|few|TRBJ1-3
CASSETGLGNTIYF
TGTGCCAGCAGTGAGACAGGGCTCGGAAACACCATATATTTT
>TRBV7-2|-|-|TRBJ2-7
CASSPEGRGYSYEQYF
TGTGCCAGCAGCCCCGAGGGGCGGGGATACTCCTACGAGCAGTACTTC
>TRBV5-1|TRBD1|few|TRBJ1-6
CASSLAGGEYSPLHF
TGCGCCAGCAGCTTGGCAGGGGGCGAATATTCACCCCTCCACTTT
>TRBV5-1|-|-|TRBJ1-6
CASSLEGRGWSPLHF
TGCGCCAGCAGCTTGGAGGGTAGGGGGTGGTCACCCCTCCACTTT
>TRBV7-2|TRBD2|few|TRBJ2-5
CASRSGGAETQYF
TGTGCCAGCCGGAGCGGGGGGGCGGAGACCCAGTACTTC
>TRBV4-2|-|-|TRBJ1-1
CASSQVRPSAGLNTEAFF
TGTGCCAGCAGCCAAGTCCGTCCTTCGGCCGGGTTGAACACTGAAGCTTTCTTT
>TRBV2|-|-|TRBJ1-4
CASMISWGRANEKLFF
TGTGCCAGCATGATTTCGTGGGGCAGGGCGAATGAAAAACTGTTTTTT
>TRBV5-6|-|-|TRBJ1-3
CASRSGIGVDTGNTIYF
TGTGCCAGCAGGTCCGGGATTGGGGTTGATACTGGAAACACCATATATTTT
>TRBV5-1|-|many|TRBJ2-3
CASSVDIDTQYF
TGCGCCAGCAGCGTCGACATAGATACGCAGTATTTT
>TRBV18|-|-|TRBJ2-7
CASSPGGQGSYEQYF
TGTGCCAGCTCACCGGGGGGTCAGGGCTCCTACGAGCAGTACTTC
>TRBV5-1|TRBD1|few|TRBJ2-2
CASSIGTGAGELFF
TGCGCCAGCAGCATCGGGACAGGGGCCGGGGAGCTGTTTTTT
>TRBV5-1|TRBD2|few|TRBJ2-3
CASSLYPGERGVTDTQYF
TGCGCCAGCAGCTTGTACCCCGGGGAGCGGGGAGTCACAGATACGCAGTATTTT
>TRBV9|-|-|TRBJ2-1
CASSVGTSYNEQFF
TGTGCCAGCAGCGTCGGGACCTCCTACAATGAGCAGTTCTTC
>TRBV20-1|-|-|TRBJ2-7
CSAQPPGPREQYF
TGCAGTGCGCAACCCCCGGGACCACGGGAGCAGTACTTC
>TRBV20-1|-|-|TRBJ1-1
CSARRTWGTEAFF
TGCAGTGCTAGAAGGACCTGGGGCACTGAAGCTTTCTTT
>TRBV7-2|-|many|TRBJ2-6
CASSLVAGANVLTF
TGTGCCAGCAGCTTAGTAGCTGGGGCCAACGTCCTGACTTTC
>TRBV12-3/TRBV12-4|TRBD1|few|TRBJ2-3
CASRQTGGVTDTQYF
TGTGCCAGCAGGCAGACAGGGGGTGTGACAGATACGCAGTATTTT
>TRBV6-5|-|-|TRBJ2-5
CASSSGHAETQYF
TGTGCCAGCAGTTCGGGACACGCGGAGACCCAGTACTTC
>TRBV27|TRBD2|few|TRBJ2-5
CASRPGGGPPTQYF
TGTGCCAGCAGGCCGGGGGGAGGACCCCCGACCCAGTACTTC
>TRBV7-9|-|few|TRBJ1-1
CASSPANLGTEAFF
TGTGCCAGCAGCCCCGCGAATCTCGGGACTGAAGCTTTCTTT
>TRBV9|-|-|TRBJ2-7
CASSVGTGTSYEQYF
TGTGCCAGCAGCGTAGGGACGGGGACGTCCTACGAGCAGTACTTC
>TRBV6-6|-|few|TRBJ2-7
CASSTTIREQYF
TGTGCCAGCAGTACGACCATACGCGAGCAGTACTTC
>TRBV6-2/TRBV6-3|-|-|TRBJ2-1
CASTPIRGYNEQFF
TGTGCCAGCACCCCGATCCGGGGGTACAATGAGCAGTTCTTC
>TRBV7-2|-|-|TRBJ2-3
CASKSPWAGTHTDTQYF
TGTGCCAGCAAGTCCCCGTGGGCTGGGACCCACACAGATACGCAGTATTTT
>TRBV12-3/TRBV12-4|-|few|TRBJ2-7
CASSINRVEQYF
TGTGCCAGCAGTATTAACAGGGTCGAGCAGTACTTC
>TRBV2|-|few|TRBJ2-1
CASSDDNEQFF
TGTGCCAGCTCGGACGACAATGAGCAGTTCTTC
>TRBV6-5|-|few|TRBJ2-3
CASSYIPGLTDLDTQYF
TGTGCCAGCAGTTACATACCCGGGCTCACAGATTTAGATACGCAGTATTTT
>TRBV5-1|-|-|TRBJ2-7
CASSLGVRGGRSSYEQYF
TGCGCCAGCAGCTTGGGGGTGAGAGGAGGGCGGAGCTCCTACGAGCAGTACTTC
>TRBV6-2/TRBV6-3|TRBD1|-|TRBJ1-2
CASSDGTGYGYTF
TGTGCCAGCAGTGACGGGACAGGCTATGGCTACACCTTC
>TRBV24-1|-|few|TRBJ2-3
CATSDPGLDTQYF
TGTGCCACCAGTGATCCTGGCCTAGATACGCAGTATTTT
>TRBV6-5|-|few|TRBJ2-3
CASSLGGRVDTDTQYF
TGTGCCAGCAGCCTGGGGGGCAGGGTGGATACAGATACGCAGTATTTT
>TRBV5-1|-|many|TRBJ2-3
CASSWDASTDTQYF
TGCGCCAGCAGCTGGGACGCGAGCACAGATACGCAGTATTTT
>TRBV10-3|TRBD1|-|TRBJ1-6
CAISESKVSDRAYSPPLHF
TGTGCCATCAGTGAGTCGAAAGTCTCGGACAGGGCTTATTCTCCACCCCTCCACTTT
>TRBV6-5|TRBD1|-|TRBJ1-5
CASSLGARDRNNQPQHF
TGTGCCAGCAGCCTCGGGGCCCGGGACAGAAACAATCAGCCCCAGCATTTT
>TRBV5-1|TRBD1|-|TRBJ1-1
CASSQGQMMNTEAFF
TGCGCCAGCAGCCAGGGACAGATGATGAACACTGAAGCTTTCTTT
>TRBV20-1|TRBD1|few|TRBJ1-1
CSARQGLNTEAFF
TGCAGTGCTCGACAGGGTCTGAACACTGAAGCTTTCTTT
>TRBV7-2|-|many|TRBJ2-3
CASSYKGFADTQYF
TGTGCCAGCAGCTACAAGGGTTTTGCAGATACGCAGTATTTT
>TRBV9|-|few|TRBJ1-4
CASSPDLGGSNEKLFF
TGTGCCAGCAGCCCAGACCTCGGGGGGTCTAATGAAAAACTGTTTTTT
>TRBV18|-|-|TRBJ1-1
CASSPGRGIWTEAFF
TGTGCCAGCTCACCGGGTCGGGGGATTTGGACTGAAGCTTTCTTT
>TRBV7-2|-|-|TRBJ2-5
CASSKQTGGETQYF
TGTGCCAGCAGCAAACAGACAGGCGGGGAGACCCAGTACTTC